In this sample, the clone carrying this T cell receptor (beta chain) turned up many times. The data belong to a study of regulatory T cells in long-lasting Graves disease. Sample time point: persistent/refractory GD, antithyroid drugs over 5 years with positive TRAb. PBMC-derived RNA was used for the TCR library. Approximately 8.6-milliliter peripheral blood samples went into EDTA tubes. Arm-PCR of CDR3 regions with iRepertoire HTBI primers generated TCR beta libraries. TCRdb re-derived calls from the multiplex PCR reads in MiXCR, one entry per CDR3 protein. The repertoire holds about 470,000 distinct CDR3 sequences, 20% to 25% seen once, with 7.8% in the top ten. The CDR3 length is 16 residues. Germline V gene lookup returns CDR1 MDHEN and CDR2 SYDVKM. V was cut by 4 bases and J by 2 bases, with 15 bases left in between.

The chain joins TRBV28 to TRBJ1-5; D is ambiguous. The sequence derives from a female donor with Graves disease. The sample consisted of peripheral blood mononuclear cells (PBMCs), taken when the disease was refractory, from a patient treated with antithyroid drugs. The CDR3 nucleotides read TGTGCCAGCAGTTCTGAGGGAGTTCAGGGCAATCAGCCCCAGCATTTT. It yields the protein CASSSEGVQGNQPQHF.